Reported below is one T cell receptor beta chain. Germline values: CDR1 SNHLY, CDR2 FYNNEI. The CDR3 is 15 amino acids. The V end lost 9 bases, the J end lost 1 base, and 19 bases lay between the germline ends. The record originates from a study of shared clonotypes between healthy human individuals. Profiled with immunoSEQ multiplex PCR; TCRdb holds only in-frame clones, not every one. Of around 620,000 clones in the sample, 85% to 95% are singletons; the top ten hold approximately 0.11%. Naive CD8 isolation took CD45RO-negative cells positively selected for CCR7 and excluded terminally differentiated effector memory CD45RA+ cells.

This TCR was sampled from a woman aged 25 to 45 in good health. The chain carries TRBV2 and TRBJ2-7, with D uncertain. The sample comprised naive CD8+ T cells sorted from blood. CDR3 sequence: CASRLNRDLSYEQYF. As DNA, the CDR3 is TGTGCCAGTCGTCTCAACAGAGACCTATCCTACGAGCAGTACTTC.